One and the same sample provided the 10 T cell receptor beta chains below, sequenced in a study of cytomegalovirus exposure and HLA in healthy donors. The PCR ran on 60 Vbeta and 13 Jbeta primers. Measured with immunoSEQ multiplex PCR; TCRdb has only the in-frame clones, and not every one. The repertoire holds 140,000 to 150,000 clones, with more than 75% as singletons. Sequenced: PBMCs. The receptors were gathered from a female donor in good health and CMV-seronegative.

On this clone itself: At one end the junction does not follow the germline gene, possibly because of a read error. Other DNA sequences in the sample encode the same CDR3. J is TRBJ2-7 and V is TRBV6-1; D is perhaps TRBD1 (5 bases). Per the germline V gene, CDR1 is MNHNS and CDR2 is SASEGT. CDR3 length equals 13 residues. Here the CDR3 DNA reads TGTGCCAGTAGTGGAAGGACAAGGTACGAGCAGTACTTC. Translated, it gives CASSGRTRYEQYF.

This clone was counted between two and nine times. The rearrangement uses TRBV30 and TRBJ1-5; the D is unclear. The CDR3 runs 13 residues. The V gene lost 1 base and the J gene lost 3 bases, with 7 bases spanning the gap. Germline CDR1 GTSNPN, CDR2 SVGIG (reference sequence). The CDR3 bases are TGTGCCTGGAGTGGGCAGGACAATCAGCCCCAGCATTTT. Its translation: CAWSGQDNQPQHF.

The J gene is TRBJ2-2, the V gene TRBV5-1, with 10 positions matching TRBD2. Per germline, CDR1 SGHRS and CDR2 YFSETQ. The CDR3 totals 17 residues. The junction had 8 bases not matched to a gene; V was cut back by 5 bases and J by 1 base. CDR3 sequence reads: CASSLAGAVLNTGELFF. In nucleotides, the CDR3 is TGCGCCAGCAGTCTAGCGGGAGCGGTTTTGAACACCGGGGAGCTGTTTTTT.

V usage is TRBV28 and J usage is TRBJ2-5; TRBD2 aligns across 8 bases. Germline V gene sequence: CDR1 MDHEN, CDR2 SYDVKM. V lost 2 bases and J lost 2; bases outside the gene matches: 4. The CDR3 sequence is 15 residues long. The CDR3 sequence is CASSLLSGGQETQYF. The CDR3 region has the DNA TGTGCCAGCAGTTTACTAAGCGGGGGACAAGAGACCCAGTACTTC.

The V call is TRBV2, the J call TRBJ2-7; 9 bases are shared with TRBD2. Looked up from germline, CDR1 is SNHLY and CDR2 is FYNNEI. V shed 4 bases and J 7 bases; nucleotides not matched to a gene: 5. CDR3 length: 13 residues. As DNA, the CDR3 is TGTGCCAGCAGTGGGGATAGCGGGGGAGAGCAGTACTTC. It yields the protein CASSGDSGGEQYF.

Only a few counts were recorded for this clone. This chain links TRBV2 with TRBJ1-6, with 11 bases aligning to TRBD1. V trimming: 6 bases; J trimming: 9 bases; junction bases outside the gene matches: 10. The CDR3 runs to 16 residues. Germline CDR1 reads SNHLY; CDR2 reads FYNNEI. The CDR3 DNA reads TGTGCCAGCAGAGCTACCGGGACAGGGGGAGGTTCACCCCTCCACTTT. Amino acids: CASRATGTGGGSPLHF. The full variable domain, with the rest looked up from reference TRBV2 and TRBJ1-6, is EPEVTQTPSHQVTQMGQEVILRCVPISNHLYFYWYRQILGQKVEFLVSFYNNEISEKSEIFDDQFSVERPDGSNFTLKIRSTKLEDSAMYFCASRATGTGGGSPLHFGNGTRLTVT.

J is TRBJ2-1 and V is TRBV27, with D perhaps TRBD2 (5 bases). The germline V gene encodes CDR1 MNHEY and CDR2 SMNVEV (reference sequence). The length of the CDR3 is 18 residues. Between the trimmed V and J ends, which lost 6 bases and 1 base, there was a span of 22 bases. The CDR3 loop reads CASSSPRGLALSYNEQFF. CDR3 in DNA: TGTGCCAGCAGCTCGCCCCGGGGTCTAGCCCTATCCTACAATGAGCAGTTCTTC.

V is TRBV6-5 and J is TRBJ2-3; no definite D call. Per the germline V gene, CDR1 is MNHEY and CDR2 is SVGAGI. The CDR3 has 13 residues. V was cut by 2 bases and J by 5 bases, with 8 bases left in between. This CDR3 reads CASSYHPQDTQYF. CDR3 coding DNA: TGTGCCAGCAGTTACCATCCACAAGATACGCAGTATTTT.

V gene TRBV7-2 combines with J gene TRBJ2-7, with 9 bases fitting TRBD2. Germline loops: CDR1 SGHTA, CDR2 FQGNSA. V lost 5 bases, J lost 6 bases, and 2 bases stayed unmatched. CDR3 length equals 12 residues. As DNA, the CDR3 is TGTGCCAGCAGCGCGGGACTAGCCGAGCAGTACTTC. Translating it yields CASSAGLAEQYF.

This chain connects TRBV4-1 to TRBJ1-2; D gene unclear. With 1 base removed from V and 1 base from J, the gap between germline ends came to 10 bases. The CDR3 spans 15 residues. Per the germline V gene, CDR1 is MGHRA and CDR2 is YSYEKL. The CDR3 DNA reads TGCGCCAGCAGCCAAGCGTTAGAGGGTAACTATGGCTACACCTTC. This gives the protein CASSQALEGNYGYTF.